Listed below are T cell receptor beta chains from one sample, sequenced in a study of shared clonotypes between healthy human individuals. The method was immunoSEQ multiplex PCR; TCRdb's version includes in-frame clones alone and lacks a portion of them. The repertoire consists of over a million clones, with 78% occurring once and the leading ten covering more than 0.55%. The sequencing input was memory CD4+ T cells from PBMCs. The receptors originated from a man aged 18 to 30 in good health. Some clones in this sample may be carry-over from other donors' samples. Each CDR3 is given with its conserved first and last residue. Fields, in order: clone size, V gene, J gene, CDR3 protein. Clone size is stated in some rows and not others, as once, few, many or a class when expanded.

.	TRBV27	TRBJ1-1	CASSLLRTVRANTEAFF
.	TRBV20-1	TRBJ2-1	CSARSGVLQFF
.	TRBV19	TRBJ2-7	CASSTQSRGYEQYF
.	TRBV11-2	TRBJ2-7	CASSTRRQGTYEQYF
.	TRBV7-3	TRBJ2-2	CASSLQGRTGELFF
.	TRBV19	TRBJ1-1	CATLESEAFF
.	TRBV19	TRBJ2-1	CASSTGTPTSYNEQFF
.	TRBV2	TRBJ2-1	CASSAEGLVQFF
.	TRBV5-1	TRBJ1-1	CASSLGLQDTEAFF
.	TRBV5-1	TRBJ2-3	CASSLGLAGPDTQYF
.	TRBV5-1	TRBJ2-3	CASSLVLQSTDTQYF
few	TRBV6-5	TRBJ2-7	CASISPGGEQYF